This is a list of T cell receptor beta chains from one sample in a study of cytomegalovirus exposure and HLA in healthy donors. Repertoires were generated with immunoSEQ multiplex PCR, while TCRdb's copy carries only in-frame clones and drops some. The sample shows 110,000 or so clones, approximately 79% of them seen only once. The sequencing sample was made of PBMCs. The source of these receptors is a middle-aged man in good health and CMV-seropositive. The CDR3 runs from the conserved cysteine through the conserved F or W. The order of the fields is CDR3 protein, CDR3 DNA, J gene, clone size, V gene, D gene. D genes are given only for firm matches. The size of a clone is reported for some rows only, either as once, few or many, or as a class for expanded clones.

CASSEGPVGTDTQYF | TGTGCCAGCAGTGAGGGGCCTGTCGGCACAGATACGCAGTATTTT | TRBJ2-3 | - | TRBV2 | -
CASSPRTDTQYF | TGTGCCAGCAGCCCCCGGACAGATACGCAGTATTTT | TRBJ2-3 | - | TRBV7-9 | -
CASSGGTSGSVVYEQYF | TGTGCCAGCAGCGGAGGGACTAGCGGGAGTGTAGTATACGAGCAGTACTTC | TRBJ2-7 | - | TRBV5-6 | TRBD2
CASSSSGTAISNQPQHF | TGTGCCAGCAGTTCCTCCGGGACAGCGATTAGCAATCAGCCCCAGCATTTT | TRBJ1-5 | - | TRBV28 | TRBD1
CASSRSGVRITGELFF | TGTGCCAGCAGCCGGAGCGGGGTTCGAATCACCGGGGAGCTGTTTTTT | TRBJ2-2 | - | TRBV28 | TRBD2
CASSQLLDSSGANVLTF | TGTGCCAGCAGCCAACTCCTCGACAGCTCTGGGGCCAACGTCCTGACTTTC | TRBJ2-6 | - | TRBV11-1 | -
CASSLGLTYEQYF | TGTGCCAGCAGTTTAGGCCTGACCTACGAGCAGTACTTC | TRBJ2-7 | once | TRBV27 | -
CASSPISGSSYEQYF | TGTGCCAGCAGCCCAATTAGCGGGAGCTCCTACGAGCAGTACTTC | TRBJ2-7 | - | TRBV7-9 | TRBD2
CASGQPPNYGYTF | TGTGCCAGCGGACAGCCACCTAACTATGGCTACACCTTC | TRBJ1-2 | - | TRBV28 | -
CASRLAGHSYGYTF | TGTGCCAGCAGACTAGCGGGACACTCCTATGGCTACACCTTC | TRBJ1-2 | - | TRBV27 | -
CASSLDRSRFYEQYF | TGTGCCAGCAGCTTGGACAGGTCTCGGTTCTACGAGCAGTACTTC | TRBJ2-7 | few | TRBV14 | TRBD1
CASRTALGANVLTF | TGTGCCAGCCGGACAGCCCTGGGGGCCAACGTCCTGACTTTC | TRBJ2-6 | - | TRBV6-1 | -
CASSSQLESYNEQFF | TGTGCCAGCAGTTCCCAACTGGAGTCCTACAATGAGCAGTTCTTC | TRBJ2-1 | - | TRBV27 | -
CASRGGATTDTQYF | TGTGCCAGCAGAGGGGGGGCGACCACAGATACGCAGTATTTT | TRBJ2-3 | - | TRBV7-9 | -
CASSDGLAGVNEQYF | TGTGCCAGCAGCGACGGACTAGCGGGAGTAAACGAGCAGTACTTC | TRBJ2-7 | - | TRBV7-9 | TRBD2
CASSLEQGALPGELFF | TGTGCCAGCAGCTTAGAACAGGGGGCGCTCCCCGGGGAGCTGTTTTTT | TRBJ2-2 | - | TRBV7-6 | TRBD1
CASLGLPGQGSNTGELFF | TGTGCCAGCCTTGGACTCCCGGGACAGGGGTCAAACACCGGGGAGCTGTTTTTT | TRBJ2-2 | - | TRBV4-2 | TRBD1
CASSGRIYNEQFF | TGTGCCAGCAGCGGGAGGATCTACAATGAGCAGTTCTTC | TRBJ2-1 | - | TRBV6-6 | TRBD2
CASSPRLLNTEAFF | TGTGCCAGCAGCCCAAGACTGCTGAACACTGAAGCTTTCTTT | TRBJ1-1 | - | TRBV9 | -
CASSYSNGGGDEQYF | TGTGCCAGCAGTTACTCGAATGGAGGCGGGGACGAGCAGTACTTC | TRBJ2-7 | - | TRBV6-5 | -
CASSLGRSSYEQYF | TGTGCCAGCAGCTTAGGCCGGAGCTCCTACGAGCAGTACTTC | TRBJ2-7 | - | TRBV7-2 | -
CASSQYRTSSTYNEQFF | TGTGCCAGCAGCCAATATCGGACTAGCAGTACCTACAATGAGCAGTTCTTC | TRBJ2-1 | - | TRBV4-2 | TRBD2
CASSGRASGYNEQFF | TGTGCCAGCAGTGGGAGGGCTAGCGGGTACAATGAGCAGTTCTTC | TRBJ2-1 | few | TRBV2 | TRBD2
CASARGGTPAGANVLTF | TGTGCCAGTGCGAGGGGGGGGACCCCGGCTGGGGCCAACGTCCTGACTTTC | TRBJ2-6 | - | TRBV5-4 | -
CASSGGNSGKYNEQFF | TGTGCCAGCAGCGGGGGTAATAGCGGGAAGTACAATGAGCAGTTCTTC | TRBJ2-1 | - | TRBV5-6 | TRBD2
CASSPSLQGNYGYTF | TGTGCCAGCTCACCGTCCCTACAGGGGAACTATGGCTACACCTTC | TRBJ1-2 | - | TRBV18 | TRBD1
CASSLLQKSTINEQFF | TGCGCCAGCAGCCTTCTACAGAAGTCGACCATAAATGAGCAGTTCTTC | TRBJ2-1 | - | TRBV5-1 | -
CASSGDSFSNQPQHF | TGTGCCAGCAGTGGGGACTCTTTTAGCAATCAGCCCCAGCATTTT | TRBJ1-5 | - | TRBV25-1 | -
CASSSASGSLNEQYF | TGTGCCAGCAGCTCCGCTAGCGGGAGCCTGAACGAGCAGTACTTC | TRBJ2-7 | - | TRBV13 | TRBD2
CASSLGGSTYNEQFF | TGCGCCAGCAGCTTGGGCGGGAGCACCTACAATGAGCAGTTCTTC | TRBJ2-1 | - | TRBV5-1 | TRBD2
CASSQEYTEAFF | TGTGCCAGCAGCCAGGAGTACACTGAAGCTTTCTTT | TRBJ1-1 | - | TRBV4-2 | -
CASSLASSGANVLTF | TGTGCCAGCAGTTTAGCTAGTTCTGGGGCCAACGTCCTGACTTTC | TRBJ2-6 | few | TRBV28 | -
CAISEGSGGPGELFF | TGTGCCATCAGTGAAGGTAGCGGGGGTCCCGGGGAGCTGTTTTTT | TRBJ2-2 | - | TRBV10-3 | TRBD2
CASSLGDRAGYEQYF | TGTGCCAGCAGCTTGGGGGACAGGGCTGGCTACGAGCAGTACTTC | TRBJ2-7 | once | TRBV7-9 | TRBD1
CASSPLTGENGELFF | TGTGCCAGCTCACCACTTACAGGAGAAAACGGGGAGCTGTTTTTT | TRBJ2-2 | - | TRBV18 | -
CASSQRLGQGAHYGYTF | TGTGCCAGCAGCCAGAGATTGGGACAGGGGGCGCACTATGGCTACACCTTC | TRBJ1-2 | few | TRBV14 | TRBD1
CASTRDREKSEYF | TGTGCCAGCACTAGGGACAGGGAGAAATCAGAGTACTTC | TRBJ2-7 | - | TRBV2 | TRBD1
CASSLEQLSYEQYF | TGTGCCAGCAGCTTAGAACAGCTTTCCTACGAGCAGTACTTC | TRBJ2-7 | - | TRBV7-9 | -
CASSASGAGELFF | TGTGCCAGCAGTGCTAGCGGGGCCGGGGAGCTGTTTTTT | TRBJ2-2 | - | TRBV6-6 | TRBD2
CASSFGRAGAQDYGYTF | TGTGCCAGCAGCTTCGGTAGGGCAGGGGCCCAAGACTATGGCTACACCTTC | TRBJ1-2 | - | TRBV11-2 | -
CASSQERDTQYF | TGTGCCAGCAGCCAAGAGCGGGATACGCAGTATTTT | TRBJ2-3 | once | TRBV4-2 | -
CASSLGLAGATDTQYF | TGTGCCAGCAGCCTGGGACTAGCGGGAGCAACAGATACGCAGTATTTT | TRBJ2-3 | - | TRBV9 | TRBD2
CASSYDRFNTEAFF | TGTGCCAGCAGTTACGACAGGTTTAACACTGAAGCTTTCTTT | TRBJ1-1 | - | TRBV6-5 | -
CASSPTGLREQYF | TGTGCCAGCAGCCCGACAGGGCTGCGCGAGCAGTACTTC | TRBJ2-7 | - | TRBV5-6 | TRBD1
CASSATGTGGVEAFF | TGTGCCAGCAGTGCTACAGGGACAGGGGGCGTTGAAGCTTTCTTT | TRBJ1-1 | - | TRBV25-1 | TRBD1
CASSWANLGLPNPNEQFF | TGCGCCAGCAGCTGGGCTAACCTTGGACTGCCTAACCCTAATGAGCAGTTCTTC | TRBJ2-1 | - | TRBV5-1 | -
CASSFREEVQPQHF | TGTGCCAGCAGTTTCAGGGAGGAGGTGCAGCCCCAGCATTTT | TRBJ1-5 | - | TRBV2 | -
CASSWTGSPETQYF | TGTGCCAGCAGTTGGACAGGTTCGCCAGAGACCCAGTACTTC | TRBJ2-5 | few | TRBV11-2 | TRBD1
CSARPLETQYF | TGCAGTGCTAGACCCTTAGAGACCCAGTACTTC | TRBJ2-5 | - | TRBV20-1 | -
CASSWQTGTGNTIYF | TGCGCCAGCAGCTGGCAGACAGGGACGGGAAACACCATATATTTT | TRBJ1-3 | - | TRBV5-1 | TRBD1
CASSRGSRVGSYEQYF | TGTGCCAGCAGCCGGGGGAGCAGGGTCGGTTCCTACGAGCAGTACTTC | TRBJ2-7 | once | TRBV7-2 | -
CASSLGLTDTQYF | TGTGCCAGCTCCCTTGGCCTCACAGATACGCAGTATTTT | TRBJ2-3 | - | TRBV18 | -
CASRTWGEGQGDTQYF | TGTGCCAGCAGAACTTGGGGGGAGGGCCAGGGAGATACGCAGTATTTT | TRBJ2-3 | - | TRBV4-2 | TRBD2
CASSLSTGKNIQYF | TGTGCCAGCAGCTTGAGCACTGGCAAAAACATTCAGTACTTC | TRBJ2-4 | once | TRBV5-5 | -
CASGGNEQFF | TGTGCCAGCGGAGGCAATGAGCAGTTCTTC | TRBJ2-1 | large | TRBV2 | -